This T cell receptor (beta chain) was recovered during a study of T cells expressing NK-cell markers (dated by TCRdb to about 2020). With regard to the full study: TCR beta-chain repertoires were profiled in sorted CD3+CD56+NKG2C+, CD3+CD56+NKG2C- and CD3+CD56-NKG2C+ T-cell subsets from about 8 donors. Among the eight sequenced donors, only one was HCMV-seronegative, while the other seven were HCMV-seropositive. All eight donors whose samples were sequenced were randomly selected healthy volunteers, three of them men and five women. Illumina HiSeq 2000/2500, MiSeq or NextSeq was used to sequence libraries as 2 x 150 bp reads.

General conclusions and limits of the study: In 5 to 7 donors, the dominant CD3+CD56+NKG2C+ clonotypes ranked among the top 10 CD8+ clonotypes, making up about 1.0-7.0% of CD8+ T cells. It remained unclear whether the expanded NKG2C-expressing T cell clones were specific for HCMV antigens. Those dominant clonotypes were again the most abundant among CD3+CD56-NKG2C+ cells in a few donors, at roughly 28.3-60.1%.

CDR1 and CDR2 are read off the germline V gene as LGHNA and YNFKEQ. From the cysteine through the phenylalanine, the CDR3 covers 19 amino acids. This entry has no DNA. TCRdb shows the sequencer as Illumina HiSeq 2000. The TCR beta cDNA libraries were made using 5'RACE template switching, a step that added both a universal primer site and unique molecular identifiers. cDNA synthesis was primed from the TCR beta constant segment and was followed by two successive PCR amplification steps. Under the source paper's analysis protocol: MIGEC handled demultiplexing of the reads and grouping by UMI, while MiTCR was used to assemble and quantify clonotypes. Only TCR cDNA sequences supported by at least two reads were kept to exclude erroneous sequences. Downstream repertoire analysis used the tcR package, and clonotypes were matched across fractions by CDR3 nucleotide sequence plus V segment. VDJmatch was used to annotate antigen specificity against VDJdb, with one amino acid substitution in CDR3 allowed. The reads underwent TCRdb reprocessing, giving one record for each CDR3 protein sequence and no DNA. TCRdb's processing, not the authors', yielded these V and J calls. The sample table holds a few hundred thousand distinct CDR3 sequences. The ten largest clones add up to roughly 5.5% of the sample.

HCMV-specific IgG was detected in serum with a commercial ELISA kit to determine HCMV serostatus. Ficoll density gradient centrifugation was used to isolate peripheral blood mononuclear cells from blood. On this clonotype itself: The antigen it recognizes is unknown.

The receptor was isolated from a man aged 18-75 years in good health. The sequenced sample consisted of blood T cells: a sorted CD56 or NKG2C T cell subset, CD4+ or CD8+ T cells, or bulk PBMC T cells (not recorded which). The chain couples TRBV4-2 to TRBJ1-6; the D call of TRBD1 rests on TCRdb alone, since no DNA is present to check it. This receptor has the CDR3 CASSNKGTGVSSYNSPLHF.